This entry lists 30 T cell receptor beta chains sequenced from one sample in a study of vaccination effects on CD4 cells after COVID-19. Repertoires were generated with immunoSEQ multiplex PCR, while TCRdb's copy carries only in-frame clones and drops some. The sample records around 79,000 clones, about 78% being singletons. Their recognized antigens are unknown. ViraFEST expansion of antigen-specific CD4+ T cells with viral peptide pools preceded sequencing. Scientists isolated CD4+ T cells after a roughly nine-day culture period ended. The vaccine recipients had no prior SARS-CoV-2 infection, with negative nucleocapsid antibodies. The sequenced sample was CD4+ T cells from PBMCs cultured with SARS-CoV-2 spike peptides, obtained before COVID-19 vaccination. The source of these receptors is a human donor who received a COVID-19 vaccine.

This clone has a handful of counts. The chain is built from TRBV7-3 and TRBJ2-2; the D is unclear. Germline loops: CDR1 SGHTA, CDR2 FQGTGA. V gave up 2 bases and J gave up 1 base, with 2 bases separating them. This CDR3 is 13 amino acids long. CDR3 coding DNA: TGTGCCAGCAGCTTAGGGAACACCGGGGAGCTGTTTTTT. Translated, it gives CASSLGNTGELFF.

The chain recombines TRBV5-1 with TRBJ2-3; D is undetermined. The V gene's germline CDR1 is SGHRS and CDR2 YFSETQ. CDR3 length: 13 amino acids. V lost 4 bases and J lost 1, with 7 bases in between. The chain's CDR3 is CASSRKRTDTQYF. The CDR3 coding sequence is TGCGCCAGCAGCAGAAAACGCACAGATACGCAGTATTTT.

In this sample, this clone turned up a few times. This rearrangement joins TRBV9 to TRBJ2-5; TRBD2 aligns across 11 bases. Looked up from germline, CDR1 is SGDLS and CDR2 is YYNGEE. J lost 5 bases, V lost 0 bases, and 9 bases had no gene match. The length of the CDR3 is 17 residues. CDR3 protein: CASSVGLAGGQWETQYF. The CDR3 DNA reads as TGTGCCAGCAGCGTAGGGCTAGCGGGGGGCCAATGGGAGACCCAGTACTTC.

The chain is built from TRBV30 and TRBJ1-2, with 10 positions matching TRBD1. Germline V gene lookup returns CDR1 GTSNPN and CDR2 SVGIG (reference sequence). There are 15 residues in the CDR3. V was clipped by 1 base and J by 4 bases; unmatched bases: 6. CDR3 in amino acids: CAWSGKTGGGYGYTF. The CDR3 DNA is TGTGCCTGGAGTGGGAAGACAGGGGGCGGCTATGGCTACACCTTC.

The chain carries TRBV24-1 and TRBJ1-4; D might be TRBD1 (5 bases). In germline, CDR1 is KGHDR, CDR2 SFDVKD. V was clipped by 4 bases and J by 0 bases, with 14 bases between them. This CDR3 is built from 17 residues. The chain's CDR3 is CATSDGREFATNEKLFF. The CDR3 DNA sequence: TGTGCCACCAGTGACGGCAGGGAATTTGCAACTAATGAAAAACTGTTTTTT.

On this clone: This sample also contains other DNA sequences that code for the same CDR3. This chain's CDR3 is CASSLGHSNTGELFF. The CDR3 coding sequence is TGCGCCAGCAGCTTGGGTCATTCCAACACCGGGGAGCTGTTTTTT. The chain couples TRBV5-1 to TRBJ2-2, with D hard to call. The CDR3 contains 15 residues. Trimming shortened V by 0 bases and J by 2 bases, and 8 bases separated the two germline ends. Germline CDR1 SGHRS, CDR2 YFSETQ.

This chain links TRBV2 with TRBJ2-3; D possibly matches TRBD1 or TRBD2 (5 bases each). CDR3 length: 15 amino acids. Per the germline V gene, CDR1 is SNHLY and CDR2 is FYNNEI. Trimming pared 7 bases from V and 2 bases from J, leaving 16 bases between. In nucleotides, the CDR3 is TGTGCCAGCATCGGGACCACTCCCGACACAGATACGCAGTATTTT. It codes for CASIGTTPDTDTQYF.

The chain carries TRBV27 and TRBJ2-1; the match to TRBD2 covers 10 bases. The CDR3 length is 13 residues. V lost 8 bases and J lost 7; bases outside the gene matches: 5. From germline, CDR1 is MNHEY and CDR2 SMNVEV (reference sequence). The CDR3 sequence: CASSSGGANEQFF. For the CDR3, the DNA is TGTGCCAGCTCGAGCGGGGGGGCAAATGAGCAGTTCTTC.

The V gene is TRBV19, the J gene TRBJ2-3; 7 nucleotides line up with TRBD1. V was clipped by 7 bases and J by 0 bases; unmatched bases: 4. Looked up from germline, CDR1 is LNHDA and CDR2 is SQIVND (reference sequence). The CDR3 has 14 amino acids. For the CDR3, the DNA is TGTGCCAGTAAAAACAGGGGTAGCACAGATACGCAGTATTTT. It specifies CASKNRGSTDTQYF. Full variable domain (missing parts from reference TRBV19 and TRBJ2-3): DGGITQSPKYLFRKEGQNVTLSCEQNLNHDAMYWYRQDPGQGLRLIYYSQIVNDFQKGDIAEGYSVSREKKESFPLTVTSAQKNPTAFYLCASKNRGSTDTQYFGPGTRLTVL.

V and J are TRBV5-1 and TRBJ2-5, with D uncertain. The CDR3 is 14 amino acids. Per germline, CDR1 SGHRS and CDR2 YFSETQ. With 1 base removed from V and 1 base from J, the gap between germline ends came to 8 bases. CDR3 sequence (DNA): TGCGCCAGCAGCTTGCAGGTCTCCCAAGAGACCCAGTACTTC. It codes for CASSLQVSQETQYF. The full variable domain, its missing parts supplied by reference TRBV5-1 and TRBJ2-5, is KAGVTQTPRYLIKTRGQQVTLSCSPISGHRSVSWYQQTPGQGLQFLFEYFSETQRNKGNFPGRFSGRQFSNSRSEMNVSTLELGDSALYLCASSLQVSQETQYFGPGTRLLVL.

The gene calls are TRBV3-1 (or the pseudogene TRBV3-2) and TRBJ2-7, with TRBD1 matching 10 bases. The CDR3 covers 17 residues. J lost 4 bases, V lost 0 bases, and 9 bases had no gene match. Per germline, CDR1 LGHDT and CDR2 YNNKEL (reference sequence). DNA for the CDR3: TGTGCCAGCAGCCAAGATCTTGGACAGGGGGATGGATACGAGCAGTACGTC. Translated, it gives CASSQDLGQGDGYEQYV.

This chain links TRBV15 with TRBJ1-6; the D gene is possibly TRBD1 (6 bases). Germline V gives CDR1 LNHNV, CDR2 YYDKDF (reference sequence). The CDR3 has 16 residues. V dropped 3 bases and J dropped 4 bases, with 13 bases sitting between them. The CDR3 bases are TGTGCCACCAGCAGTGCGGGCAGGGGTTATAATTCACCCCTCCACTTT. Translation: CATSSAGRGYNSPLHF.

The chain couples TRBV6-5 to TRBJ1-1, with 7 bases fitting TRBD1. The CDR3 runs 16 residues. V lost 2 bases, J lost 0 bases, and 6 bases stayed unmatched. Germline-derived CDR1 and CDR2 are MNHEY and SVGAGI. DNA of the CDR3: TGTGCCAGCAGTTACGACAGGGCTAAAATGAACACTGAAGCTTTCTTT. It translates to CASSYDRAKMNTEAFF.

Only one count was recorded for this clone. The chain employs TRBV6-5 and TRBJ1-5, with no clear D. V gave up 7 bases and J gave up 0 bases, with 7 bases separating them. The CDR3 totals 13 residues. CDR1 MNHEY and CDR2 SVGAGI come from the germline V gene. The CDR3 bases are TGTGCCAGCACTTTTTATAGCAATCAGCCCCAGCATTTT. It yields the protein CASTFYSNQPQHF.

The V gene is TRBV5-1, the J gene TRBJ2-1; the match to TRBD2 covers 14 bases. Germline V CDR1 and CDR2: SGHRS, YFSETQ. The V segment lost 0 bases and the J segment 7 bases; nucleotides outside the gene matches: 9. This CDR3 has 18 amino acids. The CDR3 spells CASSLGLAGGPVLNEQFF. CDR3 nucleotides: TGCGCCAGCAGCTTGGGACTAGCGGGGGGGCCCGTTCTAAATGAGCAGTTCTTC.

This chain links TRBV6-1 with TRBJ2-3; 9 bases are a match to TRBD1. There are 19 residues in the CDR3. Germline CDR1 reads MNHNS; CDR2 reads SASEGT. V was clipped by 1 base and J by 1 base; unmatched bases: 12. The CDR3: CASSEVSDRGTIRTDTQYF. The CDR3 coding sequence is TGTGCCAGCAGTGAAGTATCCGACAGGGGGACTATCCGCACAGATACGCAGTATTTT.

This chain connects TRBV28 to TRBJ1-2; D is unresolved. CDR3 size: 13 residues. V lost 6 bases to trimming and J lost 3 bases, with 11 bases between them. Germline CDR1 is MDHEN and CDR2 is SYDVKM. Here the CDR3 DNA reads TGTGCCAGCAGCAAGCAGACGGACTATGGCTACACCTTC. Translated: CASSKQTDYGYTF.

This clone has just a few counts. The CDR3 DNA is TGTGCCAGCAGCTCAGGGATAAGGACTGAAGCTTTCTTT. Its translation is CASSSGIRTEAFF. The gene calls are TRBV7-2 and TRBJ1-1; tentative D call: TRBD1 (5 bases). CDR1 and CDR2 (germline): SGHTA, FQGNSA. Trimming removed 4 bases from V and 5 bases from J, with 11 bases in between. The CDR3 is made up of 13 amino acids.

The chain combines TRBV14 with TRBJ2-3; D is unclear. CDR3 length: 13 amino acids. Germline V gene data show CDR1 as SGHDN and CDR2 as FVKESK. The V end lost 1 base, the J end lost 7 bases, and 9 bases lay between the germline ends. The CDR3 loop is CASSQGSFYTQYF. The CDR3 bases are TGTGCCAGCAGCCAAGGCAGTTTCTATACGCAGTATTTT.

This rearrangement joins TRBV5-1 to TRBJ1-3; 9 nucleotides agree with TRBD1. Germline loops: CDR1 SGHRS, CDR2 YFSETQ. J gave up 1 base and V 0 bases, and 2 bases lay outside the gene matches. The length of the CDR3 is 16 residues. The CDR3, as DNA: TGCGCCAGCAGCTTGGCCGGGACAGGGTCTGGAAACACCATATATTTT. This encodes CASSLAGTGSGNTIYF.

The chain joins TRBV5-1 to TRBJ2-5, with 11 bases matching TRBD2. Looked up from germline, CDR1 is SGHRS and CDR2 is YFSETQ. This CDR3 comprises 14 residues. V was clipped by 4 bases and J by 5 bases; unmatched bases: 4. The DNA for the CDR3 is TGCGCCAGCAGCCTCATAGCGGGGGGGGAGACCCAGTACTTC. Translation gives CASSLIAGGETQYF.

The CDR3 loop reads CASSRQVNTEAFF. As DNA, the CDR3 is TGTGCCAGCAGTAGACAGGTAAACACTGAAGCTTTCTTT. This chain uses TRBV6-5 with TRBJ1-1; the D gene is possibly TRBD1 (6 bases). V was clipped by 5 bases and J by 2 bases, with 9 bases between them. CDR3 length equals 13 residues. CDR1 is MNHEY and CDR2 is SVGAGI in the germline V gene.

The chain is built from TRBV5-1 and TRBJ1-2; D not certain. The CDR3 runs to 13 residues. The germline V gene has CDR1 SGHRS and CDR2 YFSETQ. With 4 bases removed from V and 2 bases from J, the gap between germline ends came to 9 bases. The CDR3 reads CASSPDGNYGYTF. DNA for the CDR3: TGCGCCAGCAGCCCGGACGGGAACTATGGCTACACCTTC.

This clone was observed once. The J gene is TRBJ2-4, the V gene TRBV6-4, with D perhaps given as TRBD1 or TRBD2 (5 bases each). This CDR3 is built from 14 residues. CDR1 is MRHNA, CDR2 SNTAGT, per germline. V was shortened by 3 bases and J by 5 bases, with 11 bases between the two germline ends. In DNA, the CDR3 is TGTGCCAGCAGTGAAACGGGACGGGAAAACATTCAGTACTTC. It yields the protein CASSETGRENIQYF.

This chain uses TRBV18 with TRBJ1-3; TRBD1 is a possible D gene (6 bases). The V end lost 6 bases, the J end lost 0 bases, and 12 bases lay between the germline ends. CDR1 and CDR2 from the germline V gene are KGHSH and LQKENI. This CDR3 has 15 amino acids. The CDR3, as DNA: TGTGCCAGCTCGCAGGGGACTTACTCTGGAAACACCATATATTTT. It is translated as CASSQGTYSGNTIYF.

The rearrangement joins TRBV2 to TRBJ2-5; D is uncertain. The CDR3 covers 15 residues. Trimming took off 4 bases at V and 2 bases at J, with 14 bases between the two ends. Looked up from germline, CDR1 is SNHLY and CDR2 is FYNNEI. CDR3 nucleotide sequence: TGTGCCAGCAGTGGACAATCATTTAGGCAAGAGACCCAGTACTTC. Translating gives CASSGQSFRQETQYF.

As DNA, the CDR3 is TGTGCCTGGACTCCCGGGACAGGGCTTGGAAACATTCAGTACTTC. This codes for CAWTPGTGLGNIQYF. The chain recombines TRBV30 with TRBJ2-4; TRBD1 matches 9 bases. This CDR3 has 15 amino acids. The ends lost 4 bases at V and 6 bases at J; junction bases unmatched: 10. CDR1 GTSNPN and CDR2 SVGIG come from the germline V gene (reference sequence).

The chain joins TRBV5-5 to TRBJ1-3; D perhaps matches TRBD1 (6 bases). Germline assignment: CDR1 SGHKS and CDR2 YYEKEE (reference sequence). Trimming left V 1 base short and J 1 base short, with 12 bases between. This CDR3 is 16 amino acids long. The CDR3 protein is CASSLRGDPSGNTIYF. The DNA for the CDR3 is TGTGCCAGCAGCTTGAGGGGGGACCCATCTGGAAACACCATATATTTT. The full variable domain, rest sourced from reference TRBV5-5 and TRBJ1-3, is DAGVTQSPTHLIKTRGQQVTLRCSPISGHKSVSWYQQVLGQGPQFIFQYYEKEERGRGNFPDRFSARQFPNYSSELNVNALLLGDSALYLCASSLRGDPSGNTIYFGEGSWLTVV.

The CDR3 here is CASSIQPRDTIYF. Here the CDR3 DNA reads TGTGCCAGCAGCATCCAGCCTCGGGACACCATATATTTT. V is TRBV9 and J is TRBJ1-3; D unclear. Germline-derived CDR1 and CDR2 are SGDLS and YYNGEE. The CDR3 is 13 residues long. The V end lost 4 bases, the J end lost 8 bases, and 13 bases lay between the germline ends.

This clone was detected only once. At one boundary the junction diverges from the germline segment, which might be a read error. The chain has TRBV5-5 and TRBJ1-6, with D possibly TRBD1 on 5 matching bases. The CDR3 consists of 12 residues. Per the germline V gene, CDR1 is SGHKS and CDR2 is YYEKEE (reference sequence). CDR3 sequence reads: CASSFSPRGGAF. CDR3 DNA sequence: TGTGCCAGCAGCTTTAGTCCCCGGGGGGGTGCCTTT.